This is a list of T cell receptor beta chains from one sample in a study of T cell repertoires in cytomegalovirus infection. For these receptors, no antigen is known. One entry per CDR3 protein results from TCRdb running MiXCR on the reads. The sample holds 700,000 to 900,000 distinct CDR3 sequences; roughly 29% are singletons and the top ten take 10% to 15%. The material was cultured CD8+ T cells from PBMCs, obtained from culture after CMV antigen stimulation. These receptors came from a human donor in good health (CMV status not recorded). Some clones in this sample may be carry-over from other donors' samples. CDR3s include the opening cysteine and the closing phenylalanine or tryptophan. Each record gives: clone size, V gene, J gene, D gene, CDR3 DNA, CDR3 protein. D genes are given only for firm matches. Part of the rows lack a size; the others show once, few, many or a class for expanded clones.

-,TRBV7-6,TRBJ1-3,-,TGTGCCAGCAGCTTAGTACCGAGGCAGGCCTTAGGAAACACCATATATTTT,CASSLVPRQALGNTIYF
few,TRBV7-9,TRBJ1-6,-,TGTGCCAGCAGCGACCCTGGGTTGGGGAATTCACCCCTCCACTTT,CASSDPGLGNSPLHF
-,TRBV7-2,TRBJ2-3,-,TGTGCCAGCAGCTCCGGTCTCGTCCCAGATACGCAGTATTTT,CASSSGLVPDTQYF
few,TRBV20-1,TRBJ2-5,-,TGCAGTGCACACCCGCATATGGAGACCCAGTACTTC,CSAHPHMETQYF
once,TRBV25-1,TRBJ1-2,TRBD1,TGTGCCAGCAGTGACAGGGGGCAGGATGGCTACACCTTC,CASSDRGQDGYTF
many,TRBV7-9,TRBJ1-3,-,TGTGCCAGCAGCTTAACTGTGGACCATGGAAACACCATATATTTT,CASSLTVDHGNTIYF
few,TRBV5-1,TRBJ2-7,TRBD1,TGCGCCAGCAGCTCAGCCGGACAGGGGGCCAACGAGCAGTACTTC,CASSSAGQGANEQYF
few,TRBV12-3/TRBV12-4,TRBJ1-2,TRBD1,TGTGCCAGCAGTTTAGCGCTAGGGGACAGGAACTATGGCTACACCTTC,CASSLALGDRNYGYTF
-,TRBV27,TRBJ2-5,TRBD2,TGTGCCAGCAGCCCATTGTGGGGGGGAGAGACCCAGTACTTC,CASSPLWGGETQYF
-,TRBV9,TRBJ2-1,-,TGTGCCAGCAGCGTGGACAATGAGCAGTTCTTC,CASSVDNEQFF
once,TRBV7-4,TRBJ1-5,-,TGTGCCAGCAGCTTTCCGGGGAAGAATCAGCCCCAGCATTTT,CASSFPGKNQPQHF
once,TRBV2,TRBJ2-1,-,TGTGCCAGCAGTGAAGAGGGTAGCGTCTACAATGAGCGGTTCTTC,CASSEEGSVYNERFF
few,TRBV10-3,TRBJ2-2,-,TGTGCCATCACCATCGGCCCTGTTGGTTCCGGGGAGCTGTTTTTT,CAITIGPVGSGELFF